Listed here is a single T cell receptor beta chain. No antigen is known for it. This PCR relied on a set of 60 Vbeta primers and 13 Jbeta primers. Here immunoSEQ multiplex PCR was the method, and the copy in TCRdb shows in-frame clones only, minus some. The table lists 80,000 to 100,000 clones, 70% to 75% of them singletons. This sample was taken from a study of cytomegalovirus exposure and HLA in healthy donors. Study-wide background: Across around 400 genotyped donors, roughly 80% landed in the Caucasian-associated ancestry cluster. Points from the study as a whole: A classifier reportedly called cytomegalovirus status with high sensitivity and specificity. In vitro assays verified that a few CMV-associated chains recognized CMV antigens specifically.

With 8 bases clipped from V and 3 bases from J, the junction kept 7 bases outside the gene matches. This CDR3 has 13 residues. Germline loops: CDR1 MDHEN, CDR2 SYDVKM. This clonotype originated in a man aged 40-50 years in good health and CMV-seronegative. The sample was PBMCs. The chain combines TRBV28 with TRBJ2-7; 7 nucleotides line up with TRBD2. The DNA of the CDR3 is TGTGCCAGCTCCGGGGGGTTAAACTACGAGCAGTACTTC. It encodes CASSGGLNYEQYF.